The next 22 T cell receptor beta chains were all read from a single sample in a study of CD8 T cells in ankylosing spondylitis. TCRdb redid the calling of the 5' RACE reads with MiXCR, one entry per CDR3 protein. The sample contains 250,000 to 400,000 distinct CDR3 sequences, more than 9% of which appear only once. Input material: blood, either unsorted or a sorted T cell fraction (not recorded which). These receptors all come from a female donor with ankylosing spondylitis or in good health (not recorded which).

This chain uses TRBV5-6 with TRBJ2-2; no clear D gene. This CDR3 comprises 18 residues. Germline V gene sequence: CDR1 SGHDT, CDR2 YYEEEE. The V and J ends lost 0 bases and 5 bases respectively, with 20 bases between them. CDR3 sequence (DNA): TGTGCCAGCAGCTTGGTGGCAGGAGTGGGCCCTGCTACCGGGGAGCTGTTTTTT. Translated: CASSLVAGVGPATGELFF. The complete variable domain, with remaining parts taken from reference TRBV5-6 and TRBJ2-2, reads DAGVTQSPTHLIKTRGQQVTLRCSPKSGHDTVSWYQQALGQGPQFIFQYYEEEERQRGNFPDRFSGHQFPNYSSELNVNALLLGDSALYLCASSLVAGVGPATGELFFGEGSRLTVL.

This clonotype was observed at least ten times. The V call is TRBV12-3 or TRBV12-4, the J call TRBJ1-5; D not resolved. This CDR3 is built from 13 residues. The ends were cut back, 6 bases at V and 1 base at J, with 7 bases in the middle. The CDR3 DNA is TGTGCCAGCAGCGCGGGGAGCAATCAGCCCCAGCATTTT. Translated, it gives CASSAGSNQPQHF.

This clonotype was counted only a few times. CDR3 sequence: CASSQAAGGQETQYF. The CDR3 DNA follows: TGTGCCAGCAGCCAAGCGGCCGGGGGCCAAGAGACCCAGTACTTC. This sequence joins TRBV3-1 and TRBJ2-5; perhaps TRBD2 as D (6 bases). V was pared by 1 base and J by 1 base, with 10 bases between. The CDR3 is made up of 15 amino acids. Per the germline V gene, CDR1 is LGHDT and CDR2 is YNNKEL (reference sequence).

This clonotype came up a few times. The genes are TRBV11-2 and TRBJ2-6, with D possibly being TRBD2 (5 bases). The CDR3 has 18 residues. The V gene lost 5 bases and the J gene lost 0 bases, with 17 bases spanning the gap. Germline V gene sequence: CDR1 SGHAT, CDR2 FQNNGV. CDR3 region: CASSLQPGIVSGANVLTF. In nucleotides, the CDR3 is TGTGCCAGCAGCCTCCAGCCGGGGATAGTCTCTGGGGCCAACGTCCTGACTTTC.

The chain is built from TRBV6-1 and TRBJ2-3; 10 nucleotides line up with TRBD2. CDR3 length: 15 amino acids. V lost 7 bases to trimming and J lost 3 bases; unmatched junction nucleotides: 7. Germline lookup yields CDR1 MNHNS and CDR2 SASEGT. The CDR3 region has the DNA TGTGCCAGCACCCTTAGCGGGGGGCCAACAGATACGCAGTATTTT. It is translated as CASTLSGGPTDTQYF.

In its sample, this clonotype was seen many times. The chain employs TRBV5-1 and TRBJ2-3, with 9 bases aligning to TRBD2. V shed 1 base and J 4 bases; nucleotides not matched to a gene: 4. The CDR3 spans 15 residues. CDR1 SGHRS and CDR2 YFSETQ come from the germline V gene. The CDR3 protein is CASSLLGLAPDTQYF. In nucleotides, the CDR3 is TGCGCCAGCAGCTTGTTGGGACTAGCCCCAGATACGCAGTATTTT. Full variable domain (rest looked up from reference TRBV5-1 and TRBJ2-3): KAGVTQTPRYLIKTRGQQVTLSCSPISGHRSVSWYQQTPGQGLQFLFEYFSETQRNKGNFPGRFSGRQFSNSRSEMNVSTLELGDSALYLCASSLLGLAPDTQYFGPGTRLTVL.

The table lists this clonotype with many counts. The chain is built from TRBV12-3 or TRBV12-4 and TRBJ2-1; TRBD2 aligns across 8 bases. The V and J ends lost 1 base and 4 bases, in that order; junction bases with no gene match: 12. The CDR3 length is 18 residues. CDR3 loop: CASSLGVGGVSAYNEQFF. In DNA, the CDR3 is TGTGCCAGCAGTTTAGGTGTCGGGGGGGTCTCTGCATACAATGAGCAGTTCTTC.

The chain has TRBV5-5 and TRBJ1-5, with no clear D. Trimming took off 2 bases at V and 0 bases at J, with 6 bases between the two ends. The germline V gene encodes CDR1 SGHKS and CDR2 YYEKEE (reference sequence). CDR3 length equals 14 residues. The CDR3 bases are TGTGCCAGCAGCTTTGAGTATAGCAATCAGCCCCAGCATTTT. It is translated as CASSFEYSNQPQHF.

This clonotype was seen many times. The chain links TRBV4-3 to TRBJ1-2, with D possibly being TRBD1 (5 bases). The CDR3 extends over 14 amino acids. The V end was cut by 1 base, the J end by 2 bases, with 8 bases between. Germline loops: CDR1 LGHNA, CDR2 YSLEER. CDR3 sequence (DNA): TGCGCCAGCAGCCAAGTACAGGTGAACTATGGCTACACCTTC. It yields the protein CASSQVQVNYGYTF.

This clonotype was counted only a few times. V and J are TRBV19 and TRBJ1-2; TRBD1 matches 8 bases. CDR3 length: 14 residues. The V segment lost 8 bases and the J segment 1 base; nucleotides outside the gene matches: 6. From germline, CDR1 is LNHDA and CDR2 SQIVND (reference sequence). This CDR3 reads CASSKDRGNYGYTF. CDR3 sequence (DNA): TGTGCCAGTTCCAAAGACAGGGGTAACTATGGCTACACCTTC.

This clonotype occurred many times. The rearrangement uses TRBV18 and TRBJ2-7, with D maybe TRBD1 (5 bases). This CDR3 region has 15 residues. The V gene's germline CDR1 is KGHSH and CDR2 LQKENI. Trimming took 3 bases from V and 0 from J, leaving 12 bases between them. The DNA of the CDR3 is TGTGCCAGCTCACCCGGCAGGGCATCCTCCTACGAGCAGTACTTC. Protein sequence: CASSPGRASSYEQYF.

This sequence joins TRBV11-2 and TRBJ2-5, with D unclear. V lost 0 bases to trimming and J lost 9 bases, with 8 bases between them. CDR1 is SGHAT and CDR2 is FQNNGV in the germline V gene. The CDR3 covers 12 residues. The CDR3 region is CASSLDRQAQYF. The CDR3 coding sequence is TGTGCCAGCAGCTTAGATCGGCAGGCCCAGTACTTC.

The chain carries TRBV24-1 and TRBJ2-1; the D gene is possibly TRBD2 (6 bases). CDR3 length: 13 amino acids. The germline V gene has CDR1 KGHDR and CDR2 SFDVKD. V dropped 3 bases and J dropped 10 bases, with 12 bases sitting between them. Here the CDR3 DNA reads TGTGCCACCAGTGATCGTCCCGGGAGCGAGCAGTTCTTC. The encoded protein is CATSDRPGSEQFF.

This clonotype appeared many times. This sequence joins TRBV5-1 and TRBJ2-7; perhaps TRBD1 as D (6 bases). CDR1 and CDR2 (germline): SGHRS, YFSETQ. This CDR3 comprises 14 residues. Trimming pared 2 bases from V and 2 bases from J, leaving 11 bases between. The chain's CDR3 is CASSLQQGPYEQYF. CDR3 nucleotides: TGCGCCAGCAGCTTACAACAGGGTCCCTACGAGCAGTACTTC.

In this sample, this clonotype turned up many times. The chain employs TRBV4-3 and TRBJ1-4; maybe TRBD1 (6 bases). CDR3 size: 15 residues. Germline V gene sequence: CDR1 LGHNA, CDR2 YSLEER. V was trimmed by 5 bases and J by 7 bases, leaving 17 bases between them. The CDR3 spells CASSNLGGAREKLFF. CDR3 coding DNA: TGCGCCAGCAGCAACTTGGGGGGGGCCCGTGAAAAACTGTTTTTT.

This clonotype was recorded many times. The rearrangement joins TRBV15 to TRBJ2-7, with TRBD1 identical over 8 bases. The CDR3 spans 15 residues. The germline CDR1 and CDR2 sequences are LNHNV and YYDKDF (reference sequence). The junction had 11 bases not matched to a gene; V was cut back by 5 bases and J by 5 bases. In nucleotides, the CDR3 is TGTGCCACCAGCTCTACGGACAGGGTTTCTCACGAGCAGTACTTC. Amino acid sequence: CATSSTDRVSHEQYF. Variable domain in full (rest from reference TRBV15 and TRBJ2-7): DAMVIQNPRYQVTQFGKPVTLSCSQTLNHNVMYWYQQKSSQAPKLLFHYYDKDFNNEADTPDNFQSRRPNTSFCFLDIRSPGLGDTAMYLCATSSTDRVSHEQYFGPGTRLTVT.

This clonotype came up a few times. DNA of the CDR3: TGTGCCAGCAGTCAGGGCTATTGGGATACGCAGTATTTT. Residues: CASSQGYWDTQYF. The chain uses TRBV6-2 or TRBV6-3 and TRBJ2-3, with D tentatively TRBD1 (5 bases). Germline V lookup: CDR1 MNHEY, CDR2 SVGEGT. Trimming shortened V by 5 bases and J by 6 bases, and 12 bases separated the two germline ends. The CDR3 sequence is 13 residues long.

This clonotype was counted a few times. The V and J genes are TRBV12-3 or TRBV12-4 and TRBJ2-1; 12 bases map to TRBD1. The V gene end was trimmed by 1 base and the J gene end by 7 bases; junction bases not matched to a gene: 11. This CDR3 spans 18 amino acids. CDR3 region: CASSLGFRDRGRLNEQFF. CDR3 in DNA: TGTGCCAGCAGTTTAGGATTCCGGGACAGGGGGCGTTTGAATGAGCAGTTCTTC.

V usage is TRBV5-1 and J usage is TRBJ1-2; the D gene is possibly TRBD1 (6 bases). The V end was cut by 4 bases, the J end by 2 bases, with 15 bases between. Germline V CDR1 and CDR2: SGHRS, YFSETQ. CDR3 length: 15 residues. The CDR3 bases are TGCGCCAGCAGCCTCGCCGGGACACCGAACTATGGCTACACCTTC. The encoded protein is CASSLAGTPNYGYTF.

CDR3 DNA sequence: TGTGCCACCAGCAGACCCGGAGGGCCAAAGGGAAGTGAGCAGTTCTTC. This sequence encodes CATSRPGGPKGSEQFF. V usage is TRBV15 and J usage is TRBJ2-1; perhaps TRBD2 as D (6 bases). The CDR3 totals 16 residues. The ends were cut back, 2 bases at V and 9 bases at J, with 20 bases in the middle. In germline, CDR1 is LNHNV, CDR2 YYDKDF (reference sequence).

This clonotype was observed many times. The V gene is TRBV12-3 or TRBV12-4, the J gene TRBJ1-2; a possible D gene is TRBD1 (6 bases). V was shortened by 5 bases and J by 12 bases, with 19 bases between the two germline ends. CDR3 length equals 13 residues. The CDR3 nucleotides read TGTGCCAGCAGTCAGTTTTGGGGAGGGGGAGACACCTTC. Its protein is CASSQFWGGGDTF.

This clonotype was counted many times. The V gene is TRBV5-1, the J gene TRBJ2-3, with D perhaps matching TRBD1 or TRBD2 (5 bases each). Germline-derived CDR1 and CDR2 are SGHRS and YFSETQ. The CDR3 is made up of 13 amino acids. V lost 4 bases and J 2 bases, leaving 8 bases between the germline ends. CDR3 sequence reads: CASSGGFTDTQYF. The CDR3, as DNA: TGCGCCAGCAGCGGGGGTTTCACAGATACGCAGTATTTT. Drawing the rest from reference TRBV5-1 and TRBJ2-3, the complete variable domain is KAGVTQTPRYLIKTRGQQVTLSCSPISGHRSVSWYQQTPGQGLQFLFEYFSETQRNKGNFPGRFSGRQFSNSRSEMNVSTLELGDSALYLCASSGGFTDTQYFGPGTRLTVL.